Shown below are 10 T cell receptor beta chains from a single sample sequenced in a study of shared clonotypes between healthy human individuals. Clones were read by immunoSEQ multiplex PCR, and TCRdb kept only the in-frame ones, dropping some. This sample has about 1.1 million clones, with around three quarters found just once. Sequences were obtained from memory CD4+ T cells from PBMCs. Subset defined: CD45RA-negative fraction. These receptors originate from a young man in good health. Some clones in this sample may be carry-over from other donors' samples.

With respect to this clone: A single base is all that separates this from a far larger clone, so a read error is likely. V and J are TRBV30 and TRBJ2-7, with TRBD2 matching over 16 bases. The CDR3 is 15 residues long. Germline V gives CDR1 GTSNPN, CDR2 SVGIG (reference sequence). CDR3 loop: CACQGLAGGPREQCF. DNA for the CDR3: TGTGCCTGCCAGGGACTAGCGGGAGGGCCGAGAGAGCAGTGCTTC.

V is TRBV10-3 and J is TRBJ2-7; 14 bases are a match to TRBD2. J was trimmed by 3 bases and V by 2 bases; bases with no gene match: 9. The CDR3 extends over 18 amino acids. CDR1 is ENHRY and CDR2 is SYGVKD in the germline V gene. CDR3 in amino acids: CAISEPWTSGRQSYEQYF. CDR3 DNA: TGTGCCATCAGTGAGCCATGGACTAGCGGGAGGCAGAGCTACGAGCAGTACTTC.

Points on this clone: A far larger clone lies a single base away; this is likely a read error. The CDR3 does not end in the conserved phenylalanine or tryptophan, so this is likely a read error. The CDR3: CASSQGQYTEAFL. CDR3 coding DNA: TGTGCCAGCTCACAGGGACAGTACACTGAAGCTTTCCTT. The chain recombines TRBV18 with TRBJ1-1; 7 bases map to TRBD1. The CDR3 is 13 residues long. The germline V gene encodes CDR1 KGHSH and CDR2 LQKENI. The junction had 2 bases not matched to a gene; V was cut back by 4 bases and J by 3 bases.

The gene calls are TRBV7-2 and TRBJ2-7; 12 bases fit TRBD2. Germline V lookup: CDR1 SGHTA, CDR2 FQGNSA. The CDR3 spans 15 residues. With 5 bases clipped from V and 4 bases from J, the junction kept 6 bases outside the gene matches. The CDR3 sequence is CASSPASGRAYEQYF. The CDR3 DNA sequence: TGTGCCAGCAGCCCAGCTAGCGGGAGGGCATACGAGCAGTACTTC.

This chain connects TRBV30 to TRBJ2-7; possible D gene TRBD2, 6 bases. Between the trimmed V and J ends, which lost 8 bases and 0 bases, there was a span of 20 bases. Per the germline V gene, CDR1 is GTSNPN and CDR2 is SVGIG (reference sequence). The CDR3 contains 15 residues. In DNA, the CDR3 is TGTGCCCCAAAAGAGGAGGGCGAGACCTCCTACGAGCAGTACTTC. Its translation is CAPKEEGETSYEQYF. Based on the CDR3 plus reference TRBV30 and TRBJ2-7, the full variable domain is SQTIHQWPATLVQPVGSPLSLECTVEGTSNPNLYWYRQAAGRGLQLLFYSVGIGQISSEVPQNLSASRPQDRQFILSSKKLLLSDSGFYLCAPKEEGETSYEQYFGPGTRLTVT.

This clone was seen more than once but under ten times. The gene calls are TRBV4-1 and TRBJ2-5; D is uncertain. The CDR3 has 16 amino acids. Per germline, CDR1 MGHRA and CDR2 YSYEKL. With 6 bases removed from V and 5 bases from J, the gap between germline ends came to 22 bases. CDR3 in amino acids: CASSLVAGVMLETQYF. The CDR3 nucleotides read TGCGCCAGCAGTCTGGTCGCCGGAGTTATGTTGGAGACCCAGTACTTC.

The chain joins TRBV28 to TRBJ1-2; 12 nucleotides align to TRBD1. Germline V gives CDR1 MDHEN, CDR2 SYDVKM. The CDR3 loop spans 16 amino acids. The V segment lost 3 bases and the J segment 5 bases; nucleotides outside the gene matches: 7. CDR3 nucleotides: TGTGCCAGCAGTTTGCGGTTGGGACAGGGGGCTTATGGCTACACCTTC. Residues: CASSLRLGQGAYGYTF.

About this clone itself: A much larger clone differs from this one at a single base, so this may be a read error. The same CDR3 also results from other DNA sequences found in this sample. This chain joins TRBV9 and TRBJ1-2, with D perhaps matching TRBD1 (5 bases). Germline V gives CDR1 SGDLS, CDR2 YYNGEE. The CDR3 is made up of 13 amino acids. V gave up 4 bases and J gave up 1 base, with 8 bases separating them. As DNA, the CDR3 is TGTGCCAGCAGCCCGGACATTAACTATGGCTACACCTTC. As protein: CASSPDINYGYTF.

In its sample, this clone was seen a few times. The gene calls are TRBV6-6 and TRBJ2-2; no firm D call. From germline, CDR1 is MNHNY and CDR2 SVGAGI (reference sequence). The CDR3 consists of 14 residues. V shed 3 bases and J shed 7 bases, with 12 bases lying between them. This chain's CDR3 is CASSYLALSGELFF. In nucleotides, the CDR3 is TGTGCCAGCAGTTATTTGGCCCTGAGCGGGGAGCTGTTTTTT.

This rearrangement joins TRBV4-2 to TRBJ2-3; 14 bases map to TRBD2. The V and J ends lost 4 bases and 5 bases, in that order; junction bases with no gene match: 8. There are 17 residues in the CDR3. Looked up from germline, CDR1 is LGHNA and CDR2 is YNFKEQ. CDR3 DNA sequence: TGTGCCAGCAGCCCCGGGACTAGCGGGAGTATCGGAGATACGCAGTATTTT. This translates into CASSPGTSGSIGDTQYF.